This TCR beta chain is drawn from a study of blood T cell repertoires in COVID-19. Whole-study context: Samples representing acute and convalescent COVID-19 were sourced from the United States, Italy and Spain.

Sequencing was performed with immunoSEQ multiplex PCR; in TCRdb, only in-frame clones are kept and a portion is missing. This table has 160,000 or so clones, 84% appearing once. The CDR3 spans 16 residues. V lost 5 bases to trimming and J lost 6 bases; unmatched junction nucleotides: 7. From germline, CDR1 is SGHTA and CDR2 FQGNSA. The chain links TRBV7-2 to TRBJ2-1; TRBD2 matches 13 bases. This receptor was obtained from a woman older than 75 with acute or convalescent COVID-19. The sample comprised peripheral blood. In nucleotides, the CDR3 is TGTGCCAGCAGCGCCGCCCGGACTAGCGGGAGCAATGAGCAGTTCTTC. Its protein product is CASSAARTSGSNEQFF.